This TCR beta chain comes out of a study of spatial heterogeneity in lung cancer. Time point meaning: blood at routine non-recurrence follow-up after resection. Whole RNA from tumor, nontumor lung or frozen PBMC was sequenced unsorted. TCRdb used MiXCR to reprocess the 5' RACE reads, holding one entry per CDR3 protein. In the table there are 95,000 to 130,000 distinct CDR3 sequences, more than 9% of which are singletons. The CDR3 is 13 residues long. Deletions cut 8 bases from V and 1 base from J, with 11 bases between. CDR1 is MNHEY, CDR2 SVGEGT, per germline. There are a few counts of this clonotype.

The chain is built from TRBV6-2 or TRBV6-3 and TRBJ2-5; TRBD2 might be the D (6 bases). This receptor was obtained from a male donor with early-stage non-small cell lung cancer. The source material was PBMCs, sampled at follow-up. The DNA for the CDR3 is TGTGCCAGCTGCGGACTATCCCAAGAGACCCAGTACTTC. Translated: CASCGLSQETQYF.